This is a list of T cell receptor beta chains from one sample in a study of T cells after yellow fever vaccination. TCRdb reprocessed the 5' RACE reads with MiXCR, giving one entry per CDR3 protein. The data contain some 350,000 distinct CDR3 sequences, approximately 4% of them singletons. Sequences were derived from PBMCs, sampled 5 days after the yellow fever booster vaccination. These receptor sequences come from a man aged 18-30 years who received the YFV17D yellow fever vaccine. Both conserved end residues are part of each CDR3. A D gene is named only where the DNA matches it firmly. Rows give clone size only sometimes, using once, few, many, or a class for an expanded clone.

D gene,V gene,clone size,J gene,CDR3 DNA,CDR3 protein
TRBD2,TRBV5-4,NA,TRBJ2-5,TGTGCCAGCACCCTTCGGATAGCGGGCAAAGAGACCCAGTACTTC,CASTLRIAGKETQYF
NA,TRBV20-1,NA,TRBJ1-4,TGCAGTGCCTGGGGTGGAACTAATGAAAAACTGTTTTTT,CSAWGGTNEKLFF
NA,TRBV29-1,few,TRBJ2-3,TGCAGCGTTGTCTACAGCGGTTATACGCAGTATTTT,CSVVYSGYTQYF
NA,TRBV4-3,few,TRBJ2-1,TGCGCCAGCAGCCAAGATTCGGTCCCGGGGGCCTCCTACAATGAGCAGTTCTTC,CASSQDSVPGASYNEQFF
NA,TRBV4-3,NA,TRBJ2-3,TGCGCCAGCAGCAAAAAACCGGCAGGGGCGCCTCTAGATACGCAGTATTTT,CASSKKPAGAPLDTQYF
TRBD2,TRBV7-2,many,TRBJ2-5,TGTGCCAGCAGCTCCCTTAGCGGGGGGGCGGAGACCCAGTACTTC,CASSSLSGGAETQYF
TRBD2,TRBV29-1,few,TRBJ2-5,TGCAGCGTGAGGACTAGCGGCAGGAGGGAGACCCAGTACTTC,CSVRTSGRRETQYF
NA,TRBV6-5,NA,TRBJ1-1,TGTGCCAGCAGTTACTCGATGGGGGTGAACACTGAAGCTTTCTTT,CASSYSMGVNTEAFF
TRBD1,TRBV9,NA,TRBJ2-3,TGTGCCAGCAGCGTATTCGAGAGACAGGGAGTCCCTGCGCAGTATTTT,CASSVFERQGVPAQYF
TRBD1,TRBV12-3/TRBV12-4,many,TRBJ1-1,TGTGCCAGCAGTCCCACAGGGGGCTGGAACACTGAAGCTTTCTTT,CASSPTGGWNTEAFF
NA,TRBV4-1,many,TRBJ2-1,TGCGCCAGCAGCCAAGTTGGCAGGGAGAGCTCCTACAATGAGCAGTTCTTC,CASSQVGRESSYNEQFF
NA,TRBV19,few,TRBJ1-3,TGTGCCAGTAGTATCCAGAGCTCTGGAAACACCATATATTTT,CASSIQSSGNTIYF
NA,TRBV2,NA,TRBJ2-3,TGTGCCAGCGGTTCAGATACGCAGTATTTT,CASGSDTQYF
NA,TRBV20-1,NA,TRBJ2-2,TGCAGTGCTAACCGACGGTCGAACACCGGGGAGCTGTTTTTT,CSANRRSNTGELFF
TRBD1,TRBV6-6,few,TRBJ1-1,TGTGCCAGCAGTTACGGGGGACAGGGGGTCACTGAAGCTTTCTTT,CASSYGGQGVTEAFF
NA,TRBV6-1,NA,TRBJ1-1,TGTGCCAGCGCCGCTGACCCCGGGGGCACTGAAGCTTTCTTT,CASAADPGGTEAFF
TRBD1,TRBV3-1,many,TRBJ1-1,TGTGCCAGCAGCCAGGACAGGGGGGTTAGCACTGAAGCTTTCTTT,CASSQDRGVSTEAFF
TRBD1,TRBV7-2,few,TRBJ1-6,TGTGCCAGCAGCCTTACCCCAAGGACAGGGGGCGCGAATTCACCCCTCCACTTT,CASSLTPRTGGANSPLHF
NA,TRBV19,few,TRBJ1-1,TGTGCCAGTAGTATAGATGACAGACCTAATGAAGCTTTCTTT,CASSIDDRPNEAFF
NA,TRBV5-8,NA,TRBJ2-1,TGTGCCAGCAGCAAATTCCAGGGGGGAACCTACAATGAGCAGTTCTTC,CASSKFQGGTYNEQFF
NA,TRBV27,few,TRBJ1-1,TGTGCCAGCAGTTTGGGTGAAGGCGCTGAAGCTTTCTTT,CASSLGEGAEAFF